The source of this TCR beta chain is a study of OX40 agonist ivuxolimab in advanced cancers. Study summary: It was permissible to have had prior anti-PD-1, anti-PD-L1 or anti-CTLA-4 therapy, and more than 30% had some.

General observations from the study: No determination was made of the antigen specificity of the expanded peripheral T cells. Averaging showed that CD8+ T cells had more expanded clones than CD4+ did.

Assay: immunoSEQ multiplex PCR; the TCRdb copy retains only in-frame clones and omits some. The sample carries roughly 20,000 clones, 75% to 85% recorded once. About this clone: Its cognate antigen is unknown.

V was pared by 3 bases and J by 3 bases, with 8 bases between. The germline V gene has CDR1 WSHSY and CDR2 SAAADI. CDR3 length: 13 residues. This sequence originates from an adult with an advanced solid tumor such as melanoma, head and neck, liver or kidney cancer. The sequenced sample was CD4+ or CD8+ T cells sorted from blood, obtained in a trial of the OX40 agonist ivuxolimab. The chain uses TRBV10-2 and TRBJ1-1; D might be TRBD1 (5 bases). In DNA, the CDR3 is TGCGCCAGCAGTGACTGGGGGGACACTGAAGCTTTCTTT. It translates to CASSDWGDTEAFF.